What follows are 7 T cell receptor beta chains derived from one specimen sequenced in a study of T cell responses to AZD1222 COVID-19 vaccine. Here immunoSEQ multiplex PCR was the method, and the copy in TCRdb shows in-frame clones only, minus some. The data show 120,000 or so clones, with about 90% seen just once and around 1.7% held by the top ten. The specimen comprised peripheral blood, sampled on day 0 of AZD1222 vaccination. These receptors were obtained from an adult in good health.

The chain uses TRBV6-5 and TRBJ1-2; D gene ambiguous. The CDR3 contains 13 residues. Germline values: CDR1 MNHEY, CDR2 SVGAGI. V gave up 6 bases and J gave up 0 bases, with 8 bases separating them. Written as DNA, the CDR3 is TGTGCCAGCAGGAGGCCTACTAACTATGGCTACACCTTC. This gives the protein CASRRPTNYGYTF.

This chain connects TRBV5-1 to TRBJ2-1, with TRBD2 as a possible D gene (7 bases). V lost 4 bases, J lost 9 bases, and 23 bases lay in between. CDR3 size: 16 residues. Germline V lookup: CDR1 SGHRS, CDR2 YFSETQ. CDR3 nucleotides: TGCGCCAGCAGCCCCAGTCTCGCGGGGGCTTCGGCTGAGCAGTTCTTC. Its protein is CASSPSLAGASAEQFF.

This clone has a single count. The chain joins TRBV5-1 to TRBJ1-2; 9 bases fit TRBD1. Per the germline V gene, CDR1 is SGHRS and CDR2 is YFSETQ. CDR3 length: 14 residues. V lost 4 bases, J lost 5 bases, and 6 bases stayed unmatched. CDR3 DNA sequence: TGCGCCAGCAGCCCGGAGGACAGGGGTTATGGCTACACCTTC. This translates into CASSPEDRGYGYTF.

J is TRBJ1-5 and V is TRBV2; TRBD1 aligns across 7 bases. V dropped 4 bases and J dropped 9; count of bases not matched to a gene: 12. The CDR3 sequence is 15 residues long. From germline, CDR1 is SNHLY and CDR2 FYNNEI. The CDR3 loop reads CASSGDSGRVWPQHF. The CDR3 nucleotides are TGTGCCAGCAGTGGGGACAGCGGCCGAGTGTGGCCCCAGCATTTT. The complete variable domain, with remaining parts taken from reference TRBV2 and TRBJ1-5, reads EPEVTQTPSHQVTQMGQEVILRCVPISNHLYFYWYRQILGQKVEFLVSFYNNEISEKSEIFDDQFSVERPDGSNFTLKIRSTKLEDSAMYFCASSGDSGRVWPQHFGDGTRLSIL.

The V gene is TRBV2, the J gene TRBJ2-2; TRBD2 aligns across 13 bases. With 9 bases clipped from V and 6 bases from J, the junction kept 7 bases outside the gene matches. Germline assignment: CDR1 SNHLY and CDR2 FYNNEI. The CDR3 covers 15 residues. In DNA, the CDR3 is TGTGCCAGTTGGGCCGGACTAGCGGGAGCCGGGGAGCTGTTTTTT. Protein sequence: CASWAGLAGAGELFF.

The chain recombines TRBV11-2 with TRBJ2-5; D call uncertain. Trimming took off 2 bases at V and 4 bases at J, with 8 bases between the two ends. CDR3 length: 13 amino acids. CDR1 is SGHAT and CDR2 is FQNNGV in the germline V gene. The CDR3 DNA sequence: TGTGCCAGCAGCTTAACCGGGTTAGAGACCCAGTACTTC. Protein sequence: CASSLTGLETQYF.

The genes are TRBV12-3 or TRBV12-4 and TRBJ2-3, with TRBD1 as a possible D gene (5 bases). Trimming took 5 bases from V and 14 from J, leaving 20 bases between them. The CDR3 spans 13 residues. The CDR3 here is CASSPRGDSGPYF. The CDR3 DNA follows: TGTGCCAGCAGTCCTAGGGGCGACTCCGGTCCGTATTTT.